A selection of T cell receptor beta chains follows, all from one sample in a study of blood T cell repertoires in COVID-19. Generated by immunoSEQ multiplex PCR, the TCRdb table keeps only in-frame clones and is missing some. The data contain roughly 180,000 clones, 85% of them singletons. Sequenced material: peripheral blood. These receptors came from a woman in her 50s with COVID-19, enrolled during active disease. CDR3s include the opening cysteine and the closing phenylalanine or tryptophan. A D gene is named only where the DNA matches it firmly. Clone size is stated in some rows and not others, as once, few, many or a class when expanded.

TRBJ1-1	few	TRBV2	-	TGTGCCAGCAAGCCCGGAGGAAACACTGAAGCTTTCTTT	CASKPGGNTEAFF
TRBJ1-4	few	TRBV4-2	-	TGTGCCAGCAGCCAAGTGGGGGAGGATGAAAAACTGTTTTTT	CASSQVGEDEKLFF
TRBJ2-5	-	TRBV14	-	TGTGCCAGCAGCCAAGCTAGGGAGACCCAGTACTTC	CASSQARETQYF
TRBJ1-6	-	TRBV6-5	-	TGTGCCAGCAGTAACTACAGGGCGCGTAATTCACCCCTCCACTTT	CASSNYRARNSPLHF
TRBJ2-3	-	TRBV24-1	-	TGTGCCACCAGTGATTTGACAGGCCCCAGGGCGGGCACAGATACGCAGTATTTT	CATSDLTGPRAGTDTQYF
TRBJ2-4	once	TRBV7-9	-	TGTGCCAGCAGCCATAATACAGATTTTCTAGCCAAAAACATTCAGTACTTC	CASSHNTDFLAKNIQYF
TRBJ2-2	few	TRBV6-5	-	TGTGCCAGCAGTTACCCGCAGGGATCAAGCACCGGGGAGCTGTTTTTT	CASSYPQGSSTGELFF
TRBJ1-5	-	TRBV27	TRBD1	TGTGCCAGCAGTTCCGGGACAGCTGCCAATCAGCCCCAGCATTTT	CASSSGTAANQPQHF
TRBJ1-5	-	TRBV5-6	TRBD1	TGTGCCAGCAGCTTACAGGGGGATCCGGGCAATCAGCCCCAGCATTTT	CASSLQGDPGNQPQHF
TRBJ2-7	-	TRBV29-1	TRBD1	TGCAGCGTCCCTAAGGGGACAGCTTCCCTCTACGAGCAGTACTTC	CSVPKGTASLYEQYF